What follows are 21 T cell receptor beta chains derived from one specimen sequenced in a study of OX40 agonist ivuxolimab in advanced cancers. Assay used: immunoSEQ multiplex PCR; TCRdb lists only in-frame clones, some missing. The table lists some 78,000 clones, 70% to 90% of them singletons. The sequenced sample was CD4+ or CD8+ T cells sorted from blood, obtained in a trial of the OX40 agonist ivuxolimab. The source is an adult with an advanced solid tumor such as melanoma, head and neck, liver or kidney cancer.

This sequence joins TRBV6-5 and TRBJ1-5, with TRBD1 matching over 7 bases. Looked up from germline, CDR1 is MNHEY and CDR2 is SVGAGI. The V gene end was trimmed by 4 bases and the J gene end by 3 bases; junction bases not matched to a gene: 3. The CDR3 loop spans 14 amino acids. The DNA of the CDR3 is TGTGCCAGCAGTTCGGGACAGAACAATCAGCCCCAGCATTTT. It specifies CASSSGQNNQPQHF.

This rearrangement joins TRBV25-1 to TRBJ1-4, with D maybe TRBD1 (6 bases). CDR1 and CDR2 from the germline V gene are MGHDK and SYGVNS. CDR3 length equals 15 residues. V shed 4 bases and J shed 8 bases, with 17 bases lying between them. CDR3 protein: CASSALSGTQEKLFF. The CDR3 nucleotides are TGTGCCAGCAGTGCCCTCTCCGGGACACAAGAAAAACTGTTTTTT.

The chain couples TRBV6-5 to TRBJ1-2; D possibly corresponds to TRBD1 (6 bases). Germline-derived CDR1 and CDR2 are MNHEY and SVGAGI. The V end was cut by 5 bases, the J end by 12 bases, with 19 bases between. The CDR3 has 13 residues. CDR3 DNA: TGTGCCAGCAGTACGCCGGGACAATTTGTCAACACCTTC. This sequence encodes CASSTPGQFVNTF.

V usage is TRBV6-1 and J usage is TRBJ2-5; D is unclear. In germline, CDR1 is MNHNS, CDR2 SASEGT. This CDR3 spans 10 amino acids. Trimming cost V 9 bases and J 4 bases, with 6 bases left between them. The CDR3 spells CASSAETQYF. DNA of the CDR3: TGTGCCAGTTCAGCAGAGACCCAGTACTTC.

The chain couples TRBV6-6 to TRBJ2-5; D possibly matches TRBD1 or TRBD2 (5 bases each). The CDR3 covers 14 residues. Trimming removed 5 bases from V and 5 bases from J, with 15 bases in between. Germline V gene sequence: CDR1 MNHNY, CDR2 SVGAGI (reference sequence). CDR3 DNA: TGTGCCAGCAGTATGGGGGTGGGTTTGGAGACCCAGTACTTC. This encodes CASSMGVGLETQYF.

The gene calls are TRBV29-1 and TRBJ1-5; 7 nucleotides match TRBD1. Germline assignment: CDR1 SQVTM and CDR2 ANQGSEA. The CDR3 runs 14 residues. The V and J ends lost 7 bases and 6 bases, in that order; junction bases with no gene match: 12. In DNA form, the CDR3 reads TGCAGCGCTGTGGGAACAGGGGTAGGTCAGCCCCAGCATTTT. Protein: CSAVGTGVGQPQHF.

This chain connects TRBV6-1 to TRBJ1-6; 10 nucleotides agree with TRBD1. Per the germline V gene, CDR1 is MNHNS and CDR2 is SASEGT. The CDR3 length is 14 residues. The trim removed 3 bases at V and 7 bases at J, leaving 0 bases unmatched. For the CDR3, the DNA is TGTGCCAGCAGTGAGGGACAGGGGAATTCACCCCTCCACTTT. Translated: CASSEGQGNSPLHF.

This clone appeared once. The CDR3 here is CAISESGGNSPLHF. The CDR3 nucleotides read TGTGCCATCAGTGAATCGGGGGGGAATTCACCCCTCCACTTT. This sequence joins TRBV10-3 and TRBJ1-6, with D possibly matching TRBD1 (5 bases). Germline-derived CDR1 and CDR2 are ENHRY and SYGVKD. Between the trimmed V and J ends, which lost 3 bases and 7 bases, there was a span of 10 bases. This CDR3 comprises 14 residues.

This clone was observed once. V usage is TRBV5-1 and J usage is TRBJ2-7; 16 bases are shared with TRBD2. Germline V gives CDR1 SGHRS, CDR2 YFSETQ. The CDR3 runs 18 residues. Trimming cost V 4 bases and J 3 bases; bases outside gene matches: 10. The CDR3 loop reads CASSTLGTSGGAIYEQYF. In DNA form, the CDR3 reads TGCGCCAGCAGCACCCTCGGGACTAGCGGGGGGGCAATCTACGAGCAGTACTTC.

The chain employs TRBV30 and TRBJ2-7, with a weak D call TRBD2 (5 bases). CDR1 is GTSNPN, CDR2 SVGIG, per germline (reference sequence). Trimming removed 3 bases from V and 2 bases from J, with 14 bases in between. The CDR3 is made up of 14 amino acids. The CDR3 spells CAWSKSGQTYEQYF. CDR3 in DNA: TGTGCCTGGAGCAAAAGCGGCCAAACCTACGAGCAGTACTTC.

This rearrangement joins TRBV4-1 to TRBJ1-2; 9 bases match TRBD1. This CDR3 region has 16 residues. The germline CDR1 and CDR2 sequences are MGHRA and YSYEKL. V lost 4 bases and J lost 4; bases outside the gene matches: 10. CDR3 protein: CASSRGGQGFTYGYTF. Here the CDR3 DNA reads TGCGCCAGCAGCCGGGGCGGACAGGGGTTTACCTATGGCTACACCTTC.

This clone was picked up a small number of times. The J gene is TRBJ1-1, the V gene TRBV19; D is undetermined. The germline gives CDR1 LNHDA, CDR2 SQIVND (reference sequence). The V end was cut by 11 bases, the J end by 0 bases, with 10 bases between. The CDR3 sequence is 12 residues long. The CDR3 reads CAFRAMNTEAFF. CDR3 DNA: TGTGCCTTCCGGGCCATGAACACTGAAGCTTTCTTT. Combining the CDR3 with reference TRBV19 and TRBJ1-1 gives the whole variable domain DGGITQSPKYLFRKEGQNVTLSCEQNLNHDAMYWYRQDPGQGLRLIYYSQIVNDFQKGDIAEGYSVSREKKESFPLTVTSAQKNPTAFYLCAFRAMNTEAFFGQGTRLTVV.

V usage is TRBV4-3 and J usage is TRBJ2-2; D perhaps matches TRBD1 (6 bases). CDR3 length: 16 residues. V shed 3 bases and J shed 2 bases, with 13 bases lying between them. CDR1 is LGHNA, CDR2 YSLEER, per germline. The CDR3 nucleotides read TGCGCCAGCAGCCAGACAGGACAGCTAAACACCGGGGAGCTGTTTTTT. Amino acids: CASSQTGQLNTGELFF.

This chain joins TRBV5-5 and TRBJ1-4; D is uncertain. The CDR3 consists of 13 residues. The V gene's germline CDR1 is SGHKS and CDR2 YYEKEE (reference sequence). V shed 6 bases and J shed 0 bases, with 6 bases lying between them. CDR3 DNA sequence: TGTGCCAGCACCAGGACAACTAATGAAAAACTGTTTTTT. Amino acid sequence: CASTRTTNEKLFF.

CDR3 nucleotides: TGCGCCAGCAGTGAATCTTACGCGACTAGCTTTACCCAGTACTTC. As protein: CASSESYATSFTQYF. The chain combines TRBV10-2 with TRBJ2-5, with 7 bases matching TRBD2. Germline CDR1 WSHSY, CDR2 SAAADI. This CDR3 contains 15 residues. V lost 3 bases and J lost 8; bases outside the gene matches: 12.

The rearrangement uses TRBV7-9 and TRBJ2-5, with 9 bases lining up with TRBD1. The length of the CDR3 is 15 residues. V shed 3 bases and J 0 bases; nucleotides not matched to a gene: 2. CDR1 and CDR2 from the germline V gene are SEHNR and FQNEAQ (reference sequence). CDR3 sequence: CASSFDRGYQETQYF. The CDR3 DNA is TGTGCCAGCAGCTTCGACAGGGGGTACCAAGAGACCCAGTACTTC.

The chain uses TRBV5-4 and TRBJ2-3; 11 bases match TRBD2. V was clipped by 3 bases and J by 0 bases; unmatched bases: 9. CDR3 length: 18 residues. The germline gives CDR1 SGHNT, CDR2 YYREEE (reference sequence). CDR3 amino acids: CASSSRLAGIPSTDTQYF. CDR3 nucleotide sequence: TGTGCCAGCAGCTCTCGACTAGCGGGGATCCCTAGCACAGATACGCAGTATTTT.

Note on this clone: Other DNA sequences in the same sample also yield this CDR3. Written as DNA, the CDR3 is TGTGCCAGCTCACCTCGGGACAGCTCCTACGAGCAGTACTTC. This translates into CASSPRDSSYEQYF. The chain couples TRBV18 to TRBJ2-7; 7 bases align to TRBD1. Germline lookup yields CDR1 KGHSH and CDR2 LQKENI. The CDR3 length is 14 residues. V shed 3 bases, J shed 0 bases, and the junction held 2 bases outside the gene matches. Looking up the rest from reference TRBV18 and TRBJ2-7 gives the full variable domain: NAGVMQNPRHLVRRRGQEARLRCSPMKGHSHVYWYRQLPEEGLKFMVYLQKENIIDESGMPKERFSAEFPKEGPSILRIQQVVRGDSAAYFCASSPRDSSYEQYFGPGTRLTVT.

The V gene is TRBV30, the J gene TRBJ1-5, with 9 bases matching TRBD1. This CDR3 region has 13 residues. The trim removed 4 bases at V and 6 bases at J, leaving 4 bases unmatched. Per germline, CDR1 GTSNPN and CDR2 SVGIG (reference sequence). The CDR3 DNA is TGTGCCTGGACCCCGACAGGGGGTCAGCCCCAGCATTTT. Its translation: CAWTPTGGQPQHF.

This sequence joins TRBV27 and TRBJ2-3; TRBD1 agrees at 7 bases. Germline V gene lookup returns CDR1 MNHEY and CDR2 SMNVEV (reference sequence). V trimming: 4 bases; J trimming: 6 bases; junction bases outside the gene matches: 16. This CDR3 spans 17 amino acids. CDR3 nucleotides: TGTGCCAGCAGTTCCTCTTCGACAGGGCCGTTATTGGATACGCAGTATTTT. Translated, it gives CASSSSSTGPLLDTQYF.

The rearrangement joins TRBV10-3 to TRBJ2-3; perhaps TRBD2 as D (5 bases). CDR3 length equals 14 residues. Deletions cut 8 bases from V and 5 bases from J, with 17 bases between. The germline V gene has CDR1 ENHRY and CDR2 SYGVKD. The CDR3 spells CAIARDKAQDTQYF. In DNA form, the CDR3 reads TGTGCCATCGCCCGGGATAAGGCTCAAGATACGCAGTATTTT.